This T cell receptor beta chain was captured by sequencing in a study of T-cell reconstitution after alpha-beta-depleted transplantation in children. Broader study findings: Recipient T cells and thymic progenitors that survived were the source of the high TCRbeta diversity seen at day 60 in some patients. Several hundred graft clones that had expanded were reportedly the source of alpha-beta T cells about two months after transplant. Newly produced T cells mostly provided counts and TCRbeta diversity after one year, as hyperexpanded clones declined.

Trimming stripped 0 bases from V and 4 bases from J, with 7 bases between. The CDR3 is 13 residues long. Germline CDR1 reads SGHRS; CDR2 reads YFSETQ. TCRbeta library preparation incorporated unique molecular identifiers. TCRdb used MiXCR to reprocess the PCR reads, holding one entry per CDR3 protein. This repertoire shows around 420,000 distinct CDR3 sequences, 15% to 20% found once; its top ten account for under 30%. In regard to this clonotype: Its target is not known.

V gene TRBV5-1 combines with J gene TRBJ1-1; D uncertain. The receptor's source is a boy under three years old who had a stem cell transplant for Wiskott-Aldrich syndrome, so the T cells may come from the graft donor. The source material was PBMCs, mostly from graft donor cells, sampled 360 days after TCRalphabeta/CD19-depleted stem cell transplant. The CDR3 nucleotides read TGCGCCAGCAGCTTGGAGGTGGGCACTGAAGCTTTCTTT. Its translation is CASSLEVGTEAFF.